One sample yielded the 16 T cell receptor beta chains listed below, sequenced in a study of blood T cell repertoires in COVID-19. Generated by immunoSEQ multiplex PCR, the TCRdb table keeps only in-frame clones and is missing some. The sample holds 90,000 to 140,000 clones, around 76% seen once. Sequencing input: peripheral blood. All receptors derive from a woman in her 70s with acute or convalescent COVID-19.

This chain joins TRBV2 and TRBJ1-2; D might be TRBD1 (6 bases). Germline CDR1 reads SNHLY; CDR2 reads FYNNEI. This CDR3 contains 14 residues. Trimming pared 7 bases from V and 0 bases from J, leaving 12 bases between. In DNA, the CDR3 is TGTGCCAGCAAAGACGCAGGGGCTAACTATGGCTACACCTTC. It translates to CASKDAGANYGYTF.

The rearrangement links TRBV19 to TRBJ2-5; 9 bases are shared with TRBD1. Germline V gene data show CDR1 as LNHDA and CDR2 as SQIVND (reference sequence). The CDR3 is made up of 15 amino acids. V lost 5 bases, J lost 5 bases, and 9 bases stayed unmatched. The CDR3 nucleotides are TGTGCCAGTAGTTTTGGGACAGGGTATAGGGAGACCCAGTACTTC. The encoded protein is CASSFGTGYRETQYF.

This clone was observed once. The CDR3 bases are TGTGCCACCAGTGAAGGGGGTACAGATGGCTACACCTTC. Its translation is CATSEGGTDGYTF. This chain links TRBV24-1 with TRBJ1-2; tentatively, D is TRBD1 (6 bases). Germline loops: CDR1 KGHDR, CDR2 SFDVKD. The CDR3 covers 13 residues. V was shortened by 4 bases and J by 6 bases, with 11 bases between the two germline ends.

Notes on this clone: Distinct nucleotide sequences in the sample also encode this CDR3. The chain couples TRBV7-6 to TRBJ1-1; a possible D gene is TRBD1 (5 bases). The V end was cut by 5 bases, the J end by 1 base, with 8 bases between. Germline CDR1 and CDR2: SGHVS and FNYEAQ. The CDR3 runs to 13 residues. The CDR3 bases are TGTGCCAGCAGCCGCGACAGGAACACTGAAGCTTTCTTT. Protein sequence: CASSRDRNTEAFF.

The rearrangement joins TRBV19 to TRBJ1-5, with D possibly TRBD1 on 5 matching bases. This CDR3 region has 14 residues. CDR1 LNHDA and CDR2 SQIVND come from the germline V gene (reference sequence). Trimming shortened V by 5 bases and J by 2 bases, and 10 bases separated the two germline ends. The CDR3 DNA is TGTGCCAGTAGTCGGGGGAGAGGCAATCAGCCCCAGCATTTT. Its protein is CASSRGRGNQPQHF. Using reference TRBV19 and TRBJ1-5 for the parts outside the CDR3, the full variable domain is DGGITQSPKYLFRKEGQNVTLSCEQNLNHDAMYWYRQDPGQGLRLIYYSQIVNDFQKGDIAEGYSVSREKKESFPLTVTSAQKNPTAFYLCASSRGRGNQPQHFGDGTRLSIL.

This clone was counted at least ten times. J is TRBJ1-6 and V is TRBV16; TRBD1 might be the D (6 bases). Germline values: CDR1 KGHSY, CDR2 FQNENV. The CDR3 extends over 14 amino acids. V was trimmed by 3 bases and J by 8 bases, leaving 11 bases between them. In nucleotides, the CDR3 is TGTGCCAGCAGCCACCGCAGGGGACATTCACCCCTCCACTTT. It codes for CASSHRRGHSPLHF.

The gene calls are TRBV5-6 and TRBJ2-5, with D possibly TRBD2 on 6 matching bases. CDR1 is SGHDT, CDR2 YYEEEE, per germline. Trimming removed 2 bases from V and 5 bases from J, with 16 bases in between. The CDR3 sequence is 15 residues long. The CDR3 DNA follows: TGTGCCAGCAGCTTTAACCGGGGGTCGGGGGAGACCCAGTACTTC. Residues: CASSFNRGSGETQYF.

The chain carries TRBV20-1 and TRBJ2-5; perhaps TRBD2 as D (6 bases). The germline gives CDR1 DFQATT, CDR2 SNEGSKA (reference sequence). Trimming took 7 bases from V and 5 from J, leaving 11 bases between them. This CDR3 contains 11 residues. The CDR3 spells CSVRGMETQYF. CDR3 sequence (DNA): TGCAGTGTGCGGGGTATGGAGACCCAGTACTTC.

This clone was seen only once. This rearrangement joins TRBV10-3 to TRBJ1-2; 9 nucleotides match TRBD1. This CDR3 has 15 residues. Germline assignment: CDR1 ENHRY and CDR2 SYGVKD. The J segment lost 2 bases and the V segment lost 4 bases, leaving 5 bases of the junction unmatched. DNA of the CDR3: TGTGCCATCAGTGGGGCGGGACAGGGCAACTATGGCTACACCTTC. Protein sequence: CAISGAGQGNYGYTF.

V is TRBV20-1 and J is TRBJ1-4; TRBD1 matches at 7 bases. The CDR3 is 14 amino acids. The germline V gene encodes CDR1 DFQATT and CDR2 SNEGSKA (reference sequence). V lost 3 bases, J lost 4 bases, and 5 bases stayed unmatched. CDR3 sequence: CSASTGQYNEKLFF. DNA of the CDR3: TGCAGTGCTAGTACGGGACAGTATAATGAAAAACTGTTTTTT.

This clone occurred once. The chain links TRBV27 to TRBJ1-6, with a tentative D call TRBD1 (5 bases). The germline CDR1 and CDR2 sequences are MNHEY and SMNVEV (reference sequence). CDR3 length equals 14 residues. Trimming removed 3 bases from V and 8 bases from J, with 11 bases in between. The CDR3 DNA is TGTGCCAGCAGTTTTCGCAGGGCTGATTCACCCCTCCACTTT. This sequence encodes CASSFRRADSPLHF.

The chain employs TRBV4-3 and TRBJ2-7, with D hard to call. V shed 3 bases and J shed 3 bases, with 9 bases lying between them. The CDR3 extends over 13 amino acids. Germline values: CDR1 LGHNA, CDR2 YSLEER. CDR3 sequence reads: CASSHRGLYEQYF. For the CDR3, the DNA is TGCGCCAGCAGCCATCGTGGGCTCTACGAGCAGTACTTC.

The chain employs TRBV12-2 and TRBJ1-2; the tabulated D call, TRBD1, remains unverified against the DNA. TRBV12-2 is described as a pseudogene. This CDR3 contains 13 residues. The CDR3 DNA reads as TGTGCAAGTCGTTCCCAGGGTCCCTATGGCTACACCTTC. It encodes CASRSQGPYGYTF.

This clone was counted a single time. The CDR3 loop is CASSPGTGANYGYTF. CDR3 nucleotides: TGCGCCAGCAGCCCGGGGACAGGGGCTAACTATGGCTACACCTTC. The chain links TRBV5-1 to TRBJ1-2, with 10 nucleotides matching TRBD1. After removal of 4 bases from V and 0 bases from J, the junction contained 3 bases not matched to a gene. Germline-derived CDR1 and CDR2 are SGHRS and YFSETQ. CDR3 size: 15 residues.

The J gene is TRBJ1-2, the V gene TRBV11-3; D is unclear. This CDR3 region has 14 residues. Trimming removed 2 bases at V and 6 bases at J, with 13 bases between. The V gene's germline CDR1 is SGHNT and CDR2 YENEEA. The CDR3, as DNA: TGTGCCAGCAGCTTACCGTCTCGACAAAATGGCTACACCTTC. Translating gives CASSLPSRQNGYTF.

The chain couples TRBV15 to TRBJ1-4, with a possible D match to TRBD1 (5 bases). Germline CDR1 LNHNV, CDR2 YYDKDF (reference sequence). This CDR3 contains 14 residues. The V and J ends lost 4 bases and 7 bases respectively, with 13 bases between them. CDR3 nucleotides: TGTGCCACCAGCAACGGGGGGATAGGTGAAAAACTGTTTTTT. Translating gives CATSNGGIGEKLFF.